A selection of T cell receptor beta chains follows, all from one sample in a study of blood T cell repertoires in COVID-19. TCRdb's table, derived via immunoSEQ multiplex PCR, lists solely in-frame clones and lacks some. This sample carries hundreds of thousands of clones, 75% to 90% of them seen once, and the ten largest clones take 2.4%. The sequenced material came from PBMCs or T cells enriched from blood (not recorded which). The receptors were gathered from a woman younger than 30 who had recovered from COVID-19. Each CDR3 is given with its conserved first and last residue. Fields, in order: clone size, D gene, V gene, J gene, CDR3 DNA, CDR3 protein. A D gene is named only where the DNA matches it firmly. Clone size is stated in some rows and not others, as once, few, many or a class when expanded.

abundance: NA
d_gene: TRBD1
v_gene: TRBV28
j_gene: TRBJ2-7
CDR3nt: TGTGCCAGCAGCCTCAGGGGGCGGTCCTACGAGCAGTACTTC
CDR3aa: CASSLRGRSYEQYF

abundance: NA
d_gene: TRBD1
v_gene: TRBV12-3/TRBV12-4
j_gene: TRBJ1-2
CDR3nt: TGTGCCAGCAGATCCGGGACAGCCGATGGCTACACCTTC
CDR3aa: CASRSGTADGYTF

abundance: NA
d_gene: NA
v_gene: TRBV2
j_gene: TRBJ1-4
CDR3nt: TGTGCCAGCAGTGGGGGAGGGGGAGGAGAAAAACTGTTTTTT
CDR3aa: CASSGGGGGEKLFF

abundance: NA
d_gene: TRBD2
v_gene: TRBV28
j_gene: TRBJ2-5
CDR3nt: TGTGCCAGCAGTTTAAGCGTAGGGACTAGCGGGGTTGAGACCCAGTACTTC
CDR3aa: CASSLSVGTSGVETQYF

abundance: NA
d_gene: NA
v_gene: TRBV6-2/TRBV6-3
j_gene: TRBJ2-7
CDR3nt: TGTGCCAGCAGTTCCCCCCGGCAGGCTACGATCTCCTACGAGCAGTACTTC
CDR3aa: CASSSPRQATISYEQYF

abundance: few
d_gene: NA
v_gene: TRBV9
j_gene: TRBJ2-7
CDR3nt: TGTGCCAGCAGCGAGGGGGGGTACTCCTACGAGCAGTACTTC
CDR3aa: CASSEGGYSYEQYF

abundance: NA
d_gene: NA
v_gene: TRBV29-1
j_gene: TRBJ2-7
CDR3nt: TGCAGCGTTGATGGAGGCTACGAGCAGTACTTC
CDR3aa: CSVDGGYEQYF

abundance: NA
d_gene: TRBD2
v_gene: TRBV5-1
j_gene: TRBJ2-5
CDR3nt: TGCGCCAGCAGGCCAGCGGGGGTCCAAGAGACCCAGTACTTC
CDR3aa: CASRPAGVQETQYF

abundance: NA
d_gene: TRBD1
v_gene: TRBV6-5
j_gene: TRBJ1-5
CDR3nt: TGTGCCAGCAGTCCCACAGGGGGCGGCAATCAGCCCCAGCATTTT
CDR3aa: CASSPTGGGNQPQHF

abundance: NA
d_gene: NA
v_gene: TRBV19
j_gene: TRBJ2-7
CDR3nt: TGTGCCAGTAGTTCCCTTTACGAGCAGTACTTC
CDR3aa: CASSSLYEQYF